This T cell receptor beta chain emerged from a study of cytomegalovirus exposure and HLA in healthy donors (dated by TCRdb to 2016 to 2017). Turning to the overall study: An earlier analysis of a few hundred of the donors reported about 260 Gb of sequence data and around 100 million unique TCR beta sequences obtained from around 180 million T cells. Of the roughly 400 genotyped donors, less than 85% were placed in the genetic ancestry cluster associated with self-reported Caucasian donors. An early release that covered 500 to 800 HLA-typed donors contained 250 to 350 gigabases of sequencing data and some 87 million unique TCR sequences. Typing coverage varied by locus: 629-630 donors for A, B, C, DRB1 and DQB1; roughly 500 for DQA1; 606 for DPA1; roughly 450 for DPB1. Donor age, sex, ethnicity and CMV serostatus were compiled alongside the repertoire data. To study patterns of TCR occurrence, a later analysis re-analyzed previously published TCR beta repertoires from more than 550 donors and added high-resolution HLA genotyping. Roughly five DR-DQ haplotypes were handled as single units for association and clustering, since linkage in the cohort was strong. To predict cytomegalovirus infection status, the study brought together high-throughput TCR immunosequencing, statistical association of individual TCRs with disease status, and machine learning. The study was designed to test whether signatures of past pathogen exposure could be identified by cataloging public T cell receptors. All discovery cohort repertoires had been generated on a single sequencing platform. In the later analysis, no new phenotypic data were used to find candidate immune exposures; instead, reliance was placed on TCR beta sequences and their occurrence across donors. Across around 400 genotyped donors of the cohort, an average of approximately 240,000 unique TCR beta nucleotide sequences per donor were sequenced, and roughly a sixth of those sequences were non-productive. The study profiled the T cell repertoires of about 640 subjects by immunosequencing and related them to cytomegalovirus serostatus. Besides the first cohort of some 670 subjects, a separate validation cohort made up of over a hundred different subjects was used. A later genetic analysis used genome-wide SNP genotypes for about three fifths of the roughly 700 donors, treating that subset as a discovery cohort. HLA typing covered class I and class II loci at four-digit resolution. An earlier analysis of about 600 of the donors used high-throughput TCR beta sequencing to judge whether each TCR beta V gene segment behaved as functional or pseudogenic. On the study overall, not on this receptor specifically: In an earlier analysis of approximately 590 of the donors, most TCR beta V segments were observed in productive rearrangements about 90% or about 30% of the time, broadly matching IMGT annotations. A later analysis found that TCR association rates varied across HLA loci, with DRB1 alleles showing the most associated TCRs and HLA-C alleles the fewest. In both the original and validation cohorts, the classifier was reported to diagnose cytomegalovirus status with high specificity and sensitivity. CMV serostatus was the only immune exposure information available for the cohort. Correlated functional status among segregating V segments might be attributable to linkage disequilibrium, but an unknown experimental factor could not be ruled out. The authors suggested that the approach could potentially be extended to other disease states and immunological phenotypes. The presence/absence analyses assumed that sequencing depth was roughly uniform across donors, and that assumption may not be true. A further reported finding was that TCR beta sequences accurately predicted the HLA-A and HLA-B alleles for most subjects in the first cohort. In this cohort, only TCR beta chains were sequenced, and detectable features were limited by the absence of alpha or paired-chain data. A cluster of highly shared sequence variants was judged likely to represent a technical artifact of the sequencing pipeline. A later genetic analysis reported fewer N-insertions in productive TCRs among donors in an Asian-associated ancestry cluster than the roughly 700-donor mean. According to a later analysis, most CMV-associated TCR beta chains appeared to be HLA-restricted, and the HLA associations seemed to be driven largely by CMV exposure. Because the 87-base-pair reads could not distinguish some IMGT-functional V segments, including TRBV6-2 and TRBV6-3, those segments were excluded. V-gene and J-gene trimming of TCR beta chains was associated with a missense DCLRE1C variant in a later genetic analysis, and the association was replicated in an independent cohort. HLA typing was unavailable for some donors at each locus, so association tests used only the typed subset. In the study, about 150 TCR beta chains were listed as associated with cytomegalovirus. Several of the top co-occurrence clusters appeared to be linked to parvovirus B19, influenza, CMV and Epstein-Barr virus, according to a later analysis. About 17 rarely observed V segments, including chromosome 9 orphons, were excluded from the earlier analysis of almost 600 of the donors because counts were too low. Assigning TCR associations to individual alleles was difficult when HLA alleles, especially DR and DQ, strongly co-occurred. In vitro tests confirmed that a few of the cytomegalovirus-associated TCR beta chains recognize cytomegalovirus antigens. A later analysis associated about 17,000 TCR beta sequences with specific HLA alleles at a false discovery rate of 0.05. Most TCR sequences were observed very rarely across donors, whereas some public TCRs were present in many individuals. Compared with equally common non-associated chains, HLA-associated TCR beta chains in a later analysis were more clonally expanded and had lower generation probabilities.

Worth noting for this clone: The target of this receptor is not known. No qualities accompany the bases; no much larger clone lies one base away.

Via the germline V gene, CDR1 is MGHRA and CDR2 YSYEKL. Spanning cysteine to phenylalanine, the CDR3 consists of 13 amino acids. This entry keeps only the CDR3 DNA: 39 bases, framed from base 1. V lost 5 bases and J lost 6 bases; the stretch between them is 13 bases long. The library was generated by the immunoSEQ multiplex PCR assay. For the multiplex PCR, a mixture combining 60 forward primers for TCR Vbeta segments and 13 reverse primers for TCR Jbeta segments was used. A multiplex PCR assay on genomic DNA amplified the CDR3 region of rearranged TCR beta genes. On the Illumina HiSeq System, the amplified TCR beta libraries were sequenced as 87-base-pair reads. On the study's bioinformatics: A later analysis counted about 80 million unique TCR beta chains across the 650 to 700 repertoires, and some 11 million of these chains were shared by at least two donors. Raw reads were error-corrected and collapsed into unique sequences by a nearest-neighbor algorithm in which closely related sequences were merged to remove PCR and sequencing errors. CDR3 sequences were aligned to IMGT reference sequences to assign V, D and J gene segments. For a sequence to be retained, at least a six-nucleotide match to both a V gene segment and a J gene segment was required. Rearrangements were called productive when the CDR3 lacked stop codons and stayed in frame with V and J; all others were non-productive. CDR3 was defined according to IMGT convention as the region running from the second conserved V-encoded cysteine to the conserved J-encoded phenylalanine. The earlier analysis of approximately 590 of the donors excluded any sequence lacking an unambiguous match to a single V gene segment. An earlier analysis of 587 of the donors classified V segments as functional when productive rearrangements were above 56.7% and as segregating when the standard deviation between donors was above 5%. To diagnose cytomegalovirus status from the catalog of TCR beta chain sequences, a statistical classification framework was built. In a later analysis, V and J genes were assigned by comparing TCR nucleotide sequences against IMGT/GENE-DB human TR gene sequences. The TCRdist pipeline was used in a later analysis to assign CDR3 sequences and most-parsimonious VDJ recombination scenarios. In a later analysis, each TCR beta chain was defined by its CDR3 amino acid sequence together with its V-gene family, and reads lacking a unique V-gene family were excluded. In a later analysis, several hundred highly shared, low-generation-probability nucleotide sequences were removed to address suspected cross-contamination and a sequencing artifact. A later analysis calculated a clonal expansion index for each public chain from normalized within-repertoire ranks of inferred template counts. In a later analysis, generation probabilities were computed with a VDJ recombination model fitted to out-of-frame rearrangements, and the resulting probabilities were checked against IGoR. In a later analysis, hypergeometric tests were used to score TCR-TCR, TCR-HLA and TCR-CMV co-occurrence, with a repertoire-size bias correction applied to TCR pairs. False discovery rates were estimated in a later analysis by permuting HLA or CMV assignments 20 times. In a later analysis, co-occurring TCRs were grouped using DBSCAN, and TCRdist sequence similarity was added for clustering within HLA-allele-positive subsets. Repertoires with fewer than 30,000 or more than 120,000 public chains were left out of co-occurrence clustering, as were about 5 repertoires with anomalous nucleotide sharing. TCRdb limited this immuneACCESS table to in-frame rearrangements with V and J called. A share of clones is missing; checked studies link under half to unresolved V genes, and the rest is unexplained. The V and J calls and clone size come from that table; D and trimming were worked out from the DNA. The sample data list about 200,000 clones, and 70% to 80% of these were observed just once. Around 0.4% of the sample comes from the top ten.

The cohort was made up of 666 healthy bone marrow donors. At the time of sampling, every cohort member was nominally healthy, though immune exposures that went unrecorded were likely present. The donor was CMV seropositive and was included in the group of around 300 seropositive cohort members. Every donor gave a peripheral blood sample, and the peripheral blood mononuclear cells from that sample were used for TCR beta sequencing. Genomic DNA extraction from the blood cell samples was performed with the Qiagen DNeasy Blood Extraction Kit. The rearranged chain carries TRBV4-1 and TRBJ1-2, with TRBD1 perhaps the D gene, on 6 matching bases. What was sequenced was PBMCs. The clonotype comes from a male donor in good health and CMV-seropositive. The nucleotides are TGCGCCAGCAGCGCAGGACCAGGGGATGGCTACACCTTC. Its coded protein is CASSAGPGDGYTF.